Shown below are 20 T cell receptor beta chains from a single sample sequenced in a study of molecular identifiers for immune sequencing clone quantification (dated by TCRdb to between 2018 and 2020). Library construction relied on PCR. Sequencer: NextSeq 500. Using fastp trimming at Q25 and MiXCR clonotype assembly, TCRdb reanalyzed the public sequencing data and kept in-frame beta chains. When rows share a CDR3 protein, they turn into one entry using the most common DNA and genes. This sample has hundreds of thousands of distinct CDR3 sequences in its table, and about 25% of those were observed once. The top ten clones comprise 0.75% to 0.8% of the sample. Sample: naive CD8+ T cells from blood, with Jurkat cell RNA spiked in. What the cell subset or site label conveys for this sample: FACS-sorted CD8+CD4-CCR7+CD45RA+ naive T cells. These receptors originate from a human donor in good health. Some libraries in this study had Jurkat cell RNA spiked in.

CDR3 sequence: CASSPRASGRWETQYF. CDR3 DNA sequence: TGTGCCAGCAGCCCCCGTGCCAGCGGGAGATGGGAGACCCAGTACTTC. The rearrangement links TRBV7-2 to TRBJ2-5; 8 nucleotides match TRBD2. With V trimmed by 5 bases and J by 5 bases, 13 bases remained unmatched. The CDR3 covers 16 residues. Germline CDR1 SGHTA, CDR2 FQGNSA.

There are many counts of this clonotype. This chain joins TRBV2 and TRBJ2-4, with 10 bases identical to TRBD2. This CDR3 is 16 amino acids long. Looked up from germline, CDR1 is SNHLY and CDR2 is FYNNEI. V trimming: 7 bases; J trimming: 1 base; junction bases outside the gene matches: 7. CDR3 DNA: TGTGCCAGCATTCTAGCGGGGGCGGTTGCCAAAAACATTCAGTACTTC. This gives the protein CASILAGAVAKNIQYF.

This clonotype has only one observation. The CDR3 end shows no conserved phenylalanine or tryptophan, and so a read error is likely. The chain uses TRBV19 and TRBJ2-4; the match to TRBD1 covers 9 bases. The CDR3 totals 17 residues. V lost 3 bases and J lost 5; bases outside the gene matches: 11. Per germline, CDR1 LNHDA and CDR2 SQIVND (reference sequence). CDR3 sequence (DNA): TGTGCCAGTAGTATGGATTGGGACAGGGAGGCCCAAAACATTCAGTACGTC. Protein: CASSMDWDREAQNIQYV.

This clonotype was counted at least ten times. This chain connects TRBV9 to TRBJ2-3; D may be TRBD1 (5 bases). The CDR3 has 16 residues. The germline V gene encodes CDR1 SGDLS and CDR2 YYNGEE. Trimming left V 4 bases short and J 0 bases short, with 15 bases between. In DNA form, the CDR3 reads TGTGCCAGCAGCTACTTGGGCAGACAGAGCACAGATACGCAGTATTTT. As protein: CASSYLGRQSTDTQYF.

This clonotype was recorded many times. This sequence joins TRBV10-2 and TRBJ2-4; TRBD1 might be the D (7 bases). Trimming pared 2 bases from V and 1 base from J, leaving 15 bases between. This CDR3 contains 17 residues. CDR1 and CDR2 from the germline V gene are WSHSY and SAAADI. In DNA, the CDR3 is TGCGCCAGCAGTGAGACTCAACAGGGGACTGCCAAAAACATTCAGTACTTC. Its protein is CASSETQQGTAKNIQYF.

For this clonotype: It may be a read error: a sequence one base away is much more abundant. The CDR3 protein is CASRYLSGRATDTQYF. In DNA form, the CDR3 reads TGTGCCAGCAGGTATCTCTCCGGGAGGGCCACAGATACGCAGTATTTT. The chain is built from TRBV11-2 and TRBJ2-3; 8 nucleotides line up with TRBD2. V shed 6 bases and J 2 bases; nucleotides not matched to a gene: 10. The CDR3 spans 16 residues. Per germline, CDR1 SGHAT and CDR2 FQNNGV.

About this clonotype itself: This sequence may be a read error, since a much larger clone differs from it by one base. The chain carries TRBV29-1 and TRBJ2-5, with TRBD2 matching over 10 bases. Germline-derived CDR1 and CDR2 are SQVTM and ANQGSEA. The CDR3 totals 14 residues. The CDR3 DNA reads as TGCAGCGTTGGGGCGCCTAGCGGGGGAGAGCCCCAGTACTTC. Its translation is CSVGAPSGGEPQYF.

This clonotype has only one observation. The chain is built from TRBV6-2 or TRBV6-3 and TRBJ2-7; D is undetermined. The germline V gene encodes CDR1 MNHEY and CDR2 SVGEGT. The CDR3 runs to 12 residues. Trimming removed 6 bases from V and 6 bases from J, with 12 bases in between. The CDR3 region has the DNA TGTGCCAGCAGCCTTCAGCAAACCGAGCAGTACTTC. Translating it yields CASSLQQTEQYF.

CDR3 coding DNA: TGTGCCAGCAGCGACAAGAATTACAATGAGCAGTTCTTC. Translated, it gives CASSDKNYNEQFF. This chain uses TRBV28 with TRBJ2-1, with no clear D. The CDR3 runs 13 residues. Germline V gene sequence: CDR1 MDHEN, CDR2 SYDVKM. V was trimmed by 6 bases and J by 4 bases, leaving 10 bases between them.

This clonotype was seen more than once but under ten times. The CDR3 DNA follows: TGCGCCAGCAGCCGGTCCCCTTCCGGCACAGATACGCAGTATTTT. This encodes CASSRSPSGTDTQYF. The chain couples TRBV4-1 to TRBJ2-3; D is unclear. The CDR3 spans 15 residues. The ends were cut back, 4 bases at V and 1 base at J, with 12 bases in the middle. Germline CDR1 and CDR2: MGHRA and YSYEKL.

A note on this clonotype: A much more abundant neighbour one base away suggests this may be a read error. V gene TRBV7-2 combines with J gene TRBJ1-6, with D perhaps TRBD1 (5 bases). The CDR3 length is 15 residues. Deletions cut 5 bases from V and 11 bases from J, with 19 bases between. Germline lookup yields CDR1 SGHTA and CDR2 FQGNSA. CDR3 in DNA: TGTGCCAGCAGCAAAAGGGGCAACCTAGGGACACCCCTCCACTTT. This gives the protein CASSKRGNLGTPLHF. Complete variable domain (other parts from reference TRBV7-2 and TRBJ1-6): GAGVSQSPSNKVTEKGKDVELRCDPISGHTALYWYRQSLGQGLEFLIYFQGNSAPDKSGLPSDRFSAERTGGSVSTLTIQRTQQEDSAVYLCASSKRGNLGTPLHFGNGTRLTVT.

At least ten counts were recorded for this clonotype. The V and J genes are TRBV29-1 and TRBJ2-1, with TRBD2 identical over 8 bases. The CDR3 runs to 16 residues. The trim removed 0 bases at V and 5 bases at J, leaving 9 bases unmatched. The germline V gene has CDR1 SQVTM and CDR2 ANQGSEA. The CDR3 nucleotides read TGCAGCGTTGAAGATCGAGTCGGGAGGGCGGACAATGAGCAGTTCTTC. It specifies CSVEDRVGRADNEQFF.

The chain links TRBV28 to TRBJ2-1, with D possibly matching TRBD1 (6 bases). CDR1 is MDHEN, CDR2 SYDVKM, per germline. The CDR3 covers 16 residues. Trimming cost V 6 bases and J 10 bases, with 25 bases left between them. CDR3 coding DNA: TGTGCCAGCAGCCTGGAATCCGGGACACCGGTGGGGGAGCAGTTCTTC. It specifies CASSLESGTPVGEQFF.

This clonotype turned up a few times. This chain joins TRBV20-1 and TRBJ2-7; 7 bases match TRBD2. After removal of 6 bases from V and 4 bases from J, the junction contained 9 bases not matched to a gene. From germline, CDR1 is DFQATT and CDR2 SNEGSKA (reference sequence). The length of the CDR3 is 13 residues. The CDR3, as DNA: TGCAGTGCCTCAGTCGGGGGGAGGTACGAGCAGTACTTC. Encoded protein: CSASVGGRYEQYF.

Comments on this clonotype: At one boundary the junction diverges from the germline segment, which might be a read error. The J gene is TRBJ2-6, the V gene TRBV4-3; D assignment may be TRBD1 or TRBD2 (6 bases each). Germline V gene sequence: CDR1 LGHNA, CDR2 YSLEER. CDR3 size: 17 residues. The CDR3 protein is CASSQDRVNWGATVLTF. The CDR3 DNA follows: TGCGCCAGCAGCCAAGATCGGGTAAATTGGGGGGCCACCGTCCTGACTTTC.

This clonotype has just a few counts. The CDR3 here is CATSRVAGGEWNEQFF. The CDR3 DNA sequence: TGTGCCACCAGCAGAGTGGCCGGGGGCGAGTGGAATGAGCAGTTCTTC. The rearrangement uses TRBV15 and TRBJ2-1; tentatively, D is TRBD1 or TRBD2 (6 bases each). Germline-derived CDR1 and CDR2 are LNHNV and YYDKDF (reference sequence). The CDR3 has 16 residues. V lost 1 base, J lost 7 bases, and 17 bases lay in between.

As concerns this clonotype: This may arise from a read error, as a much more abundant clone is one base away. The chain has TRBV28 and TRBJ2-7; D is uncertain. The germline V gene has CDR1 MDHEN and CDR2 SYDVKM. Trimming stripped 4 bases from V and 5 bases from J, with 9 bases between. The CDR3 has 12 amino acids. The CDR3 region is CASSSPWNEQYF. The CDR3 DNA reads TGTGCCAGCAGTTCTCCGTGGAACGAGCAGTACTTC.

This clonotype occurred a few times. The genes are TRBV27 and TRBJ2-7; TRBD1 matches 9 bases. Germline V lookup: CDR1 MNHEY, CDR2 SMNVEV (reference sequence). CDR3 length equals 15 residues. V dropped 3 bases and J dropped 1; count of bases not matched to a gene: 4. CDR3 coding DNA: TGTGCCAGCAGTTTCTACGGACAGGGGTCCTACGAGCAGTACTTC. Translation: CASSFYGQGSYEQYF.

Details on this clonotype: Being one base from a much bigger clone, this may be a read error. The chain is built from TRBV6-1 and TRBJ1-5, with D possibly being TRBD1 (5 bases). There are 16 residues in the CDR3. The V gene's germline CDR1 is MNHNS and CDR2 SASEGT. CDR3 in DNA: TGTGCCGGCAGTGCCGAGGCAGGGATCCAGGGTCAGCCCCAGCATTTT. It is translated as CAGSAEAGIQGQPQHF.

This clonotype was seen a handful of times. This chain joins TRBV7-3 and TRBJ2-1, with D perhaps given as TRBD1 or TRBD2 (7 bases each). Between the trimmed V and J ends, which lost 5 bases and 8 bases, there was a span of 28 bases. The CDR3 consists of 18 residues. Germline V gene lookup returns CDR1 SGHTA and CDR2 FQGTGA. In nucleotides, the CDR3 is TGTGCCAGCAGCCGCGAGGGGGGGACAGCGGTTGGTTATGATGAGCAGTTCTTC. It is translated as CASSREGGTAVGYDEQFF. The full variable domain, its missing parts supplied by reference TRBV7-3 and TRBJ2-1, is GAGVSQTPSNKVTEKGKYVELRCDPISGHTALYWYRQSLGQGPEFLIYFQGTGAADDSGLPNDRFFAVRPEGSVSTLKIQRTERGDSAVYLCASSREGGTAVGYDEQFFGPGTRLTVL.